These 25 T cell receptor beta chains were sequenced from one sample in a study of identical twins. TCRdb re-called the 5' RACE reads through MiXCR, storing one row per CDR3 protein. Seen here are 750,000 to 950,000 distinct CDR3 sequences, roughly 12% observed once, and the top ten hold around 1.6%. These sequences were also reported in another study, on yellow fever vaccine responses in identical twins.

What was sequenced was PBMCs. The receptors were sampled from a woman aged 18 to 35 in good health.

The rearrangement joins TRBV20-1 to TRBJ1-2; possible D gene TRBD1, 6 bases. Trimming shortened V by 3 bases and J by 1 base, and 9 bases separated the two germline ends. The length of the CDR3 is 13 residues. From germline, CDR1 is DFQATT and CDR2 SNEGSKA (reference sequence). CDR3 DNA: TGCAGTGCTAGTACAGGGAGTAACTATGGCTACACCTTC. This codes for CSASTGSNYGYTF.

The chain carries TRBV28 and TRBJ1-2; possible D gene TRBD1, 5 bases. The CDR3 runs to 15 residues. The V and J ends lost 4 bases and 0 bases respectively, with 12 bases between them. The V gene's germline CDR1 is MDHEN and CDR2 SYDVKM. The CDR3 loop is CASSWTSDTNYGYTF. CDR3 bases: TGTGCCAGCAGTTGGACAAGTGATACTAACTATGGCTACACCTTC.

The sample holds a few counts of this clonotype. CDR3 protein: CSASDQGTGRWQTQYF. The CDR3 region has the DNA TGCAGTGCCTCAGACCAGGGGACAGGGCGTTGGCAGACCCAGTACTTC. The V gene is TRBV20-1, the J gene TRBJ2-5, with TRBD1 matching 9 bases. The germline V gene has CDR1 DFQATT and CDR2 SNEGSKA (reference sequence). V trimming: 6 bases; J trimming: 6 bases; junction bases outside the gene matches: 17. CDR3 size: 16 residues.

In its sample, this clonotype was seen a few times. Here the CDR3 reads CSAHSGVGGETQYF. The DNA of the CDR3 is TGCAGTGCCCATTCTGGGGTTGGTGGGGAGACCCAGTACTTC. The chain employs TRBV20-1 and TRBJ2-5; no firm D call. V shed 6 bases and J shed 5 bases, with 19 bases lying between them. The CDR3 has 14 residues. Germline CDR1 reads DFQATT; CDR2 reads SNEGSKA (reference sequence).

The table lists this clonotype with a few counts. The CDR3 loop reads CASSFGVRYEQYF. The CDR3 DNA sequence: TGTGCCAGCAGTTTCGGGGTCCGATACGAGCAGTACTTC. V gene TRBV28 combines with J gene TRBJ2-7; D may be TRBD2 (5 bases). The V gene's germline CDR1 is MDHEN and CDR2 SYDVKM. V was pared by 3 bases and J by 4 bases, with 10 bases between. This CDR3 region has 13 residues.

This clonotype came up a few times. V gene TRBV21-1 combines with J gene TRBJ2-7; the D segment call TRBD1 is taken from the table without a DNA check. TRBV21-1 is an annotated pseudogene. This CDR3 comprises 14 residues. CDR3 residues: CASSKGDRFYEQYF. The CDR3 DNA follows: TGTGCCAGCAGCAAAGGTGACAGGTTCTACGAGCAGTACTTC.

A remark on this clonotype: The junction does not match germline at one end; this may be a read error. The chain recombines TRBV5-1 with TRBJ2-5, with TRBD1 identical over 7 bases. CDR1 and CDR2 (germline): SGHRS, YFSETQ. CDR3 length: 14 residues. The CDR3 nucleotides read TGCTCCAGCAGCCTGCCAGGGGGTCAAGAGACCCAGTACTTC. Its translation is CSSSLPGGQETQYF.

V gene TRBV6-5 combines with J gene TRBJ1-5; D remains ambiguous. The CDR3 sequence is 14 residues long. V lost 0 bases and J 9 bases, leaving 12 bases between the germline ends. Germline V gene lookup returns CDR1 MNHEY and CDR2 SVGAGI. CDR3 DNA: TGTGCCAGCAGTTACTCGCGTCTGATGGGGCCCCAGCATTTT. Translated, it gives CASSYSRLMGPQHF.

This clonotype came up a few times. The chain employs TRBV6-5 and TRBJ2-1, with D perhaps matching TRBD1 or TRBD2 (5 bases each). Germline V lookup: CDR1 MNHEY, CDR2 SVGAGI. Trimming stripped 2 bases from V and 4 bases from J, with 15 bases between. The CDR3 covers 16 residues. Here the CDR3 DNA reads TGTGCCAGCAGTTACAGTTTCGGGAACAGGTACAATGAGCAGTTCTTC. It yields the protein CASSYSFGNRYNEQFF.

This clonotype was counted many times. The CDR3 loop is CASSLAFGRYNEQFF. The CDR3 bases are TGTGCCAGCAGCTTAGCCTTTGGGCGATACAATGAGCAGTTCTTC. The J gene is TRBJ2-1, the V gene TRBV11-2; no definite D call. V was trimmed by 1 base and J by 4 bases, leaving 11 bases between them. The V gene's germline CDR1 is SGHAT and CDR2 FQNNGV. There are 15 residues in the CDR3.

V usage is TRBV27 and J usage is TRBJ1-1; D is uncertain. Looked up from germline, CDR1 is MNHEY and CDR2 is SMNVEV (reference sequence). V shed 3 bases and J shed 6 bases, with 11 bases lying between them. This CDR3 comprises 13 residues. In DNA form, the CDR3 reads TGTGCCAGCAGTTTTGGGGTTCTGGCTGAAGCTTTCTTT. Translating it yields CASSFGVLAEAFF.

This chain joins TRBV5-1 and TRBJ2-3; D is possibly TRBD1 (6 bases). V gave up 3 bases and J gave up 4 bases, with 18 bases separating them. CDR3 size: 16 residues. Germline CDR1 is SGHRS and CDR2 is YFSETQ. This CDR3 reads CASSSGGQSGADTQYF. The CDR3, as DNA: TGCGCCAGCAGCTCCGGAGGACAGTCTGGGGCAGATACGCAGTATTTT.

The rearrangement joins TRBV15 to TRBJ1-1; TRBD1 might be the D (5 bases). CDR1 LNHNV and CDR2 YYDKDF come from the germline V gene (reference sequence). V gave up 6 bases and J gave up 4 bases, with 15 bases separating them. This CDR3 has 14 amino acids. CDR3 sequence: CATRGVDLVTEAFF. The CDR3 nucleotides are TGTGCCACCAGAGGGGTGGACCTGGTCACTGAAGCTTTCTTT.

V gene TRBV6-2 or TRBV6-3 combines with J gene TRBJ2-1; D uncertain. This CDR3 is built from 13 residues. The germline V gene has CDR1 MNHEY and CDR2 SVGEGT. V lost 3 bases and J lost 10, with 13 bases in between. The CDR3 loop reads CASSYWGKYEQFF. CDR3 sequence (DNA): TGTGCCAGCAGTTATTGGGGAAAGTACGAGCAGTTCTTC.

This clonotype was seen a few times. This chain joins TRBV15 and TRBJ1-6; no firm D call. V was clipped by 0 bases and J by 5 bases, with 8 bases between them. The germline V gene encodes CDR1 LNHNV and CDR2 YYDKDF (reference sequence). This CDR3 spans 15 amino acids. The chain's CDR3 is CATSRDRADNSPLHF. The CDR3 DNA is TGTGCCACCAGCAGAGATCGGGCAGATAATTCACCCCTCCACTTT.

The CDR3 loop is CASSKFEDRGLYEQYV. Written as DNA, the CDR3 is TGTGCCAGCAGCAAATTCGAAGACCGTGGACTATACGAGCAGTACGTC. V usage is TRBV21-1 and J usage is TRBJ2-7; TRBD2, the table's D call, lacks a check against the DNA. TRBV21-1 is assigned pseudogene status. This CDR3 spans 16 amino acids.

The CDR3 bases are TGTGCCAGCAGCTCCGGGACCCACGTGGGGGAGCAGTACTTC. It translates to CASSSGTHVGEQYF. The genes are TRBV5-8 and TRBJ2-7; D might be TRBD1 or TRBD2, each matching 5 bases. In germline, CDR1 is SGHTS, CDR2 YDEGEE. The CDR3 is 14 amino acids. V was cut by 3 bases and J by 7 bases, with 17 bases left in between.

The rearrangement links TRBV3-1 to TRBJ1-2; no clear D gene. This CDR3 is 14 amino acids long. V lost 0 bases, J lost 8 bases, and 13 bases lay in between. Germline V gene lookup returns CDR1 LGHDT and CDR2 YNNKEL (reference sequence). The CDR3 is CASSQDAAVGGYTF. The CDR3 coding sequence is TGTGCCAGCAGCCAAGATGCTGCGGTCGGGGGCTACACCTTC.

This clonotype has just a few counts. The chain couples TRBV11-2 to TRBJ1-4; 8 bases line up with TRBD1. The V segment lost 6 bases and the J segment 7 bases; nucleotides outside the gene matches: 4. CDR3 size: 13 residues. Germline V lookup: CDR1 SGHAT, CDR2 FQNNGV. In DNA, the CDR3 is TGTGCCAGCAGGCTCCAGGGGGCTGAAAAACTGTTTTTT. Its protein is CASRLQGAEKLFF.

The chain carries TRBV27 and TRBJ2-5; no clear D. The germline V and J ends were trimmed by 2 bases and 1 base, with 11 bases remaining between them. Looked up from germline, CDR1 is MNHEY and CDR2 is SMNVEV (reference sequence). The CDR3 sequence is 15 residues long. The DNA of the CDR3 is TGTGCCAGCAGTTTACAGTACGGCCCCCAAGAGACCCAGTACTTC. This sequence encodes CASSLQYGPQETQYF.

This clonotype was detected a few times. V and J are TRBV2 and TRBJ2-7, with no clear D. CDR3 length: 11 residues. Per the germline V gene, CDR1 is SNHLY and CDR2 is FYNNEI. Trimming cost V 6 bases and J 3 bases, with 6 bases left between them. CDR3 region: CASRKYYEQYF. CDR3 sequence (DNA): TGTGCCAGCAGGAAATACTACGAGCAGTACTTC.

The J gene is TRBJ2-7, the V gene TRBV11-2; D might be TRBD1 (6 bases). The germline V gene has CDR1 SGHAT and CDR2 FQNNGV. Between the trimmed V and J ends, which lost 5 bases and 3 bases, there was a span of 17 bases. This CDR3 is 15 amino acids long. The CDR3 loop is CASSPVQGKRYEQYV. CDR3 in DNA: TGTGCCAGCAGCCCCGTTCAGGGGAAACGCTACGAGCAGTACGTC.

There are a few counts of this clonotype. The rearrangement joins TRBV6-1 to TRBJ2-2, with D tentatively TRBD2 (6 bases). The CDR3 is made up of 15 amino acids. CDR1 is MNHNS, CDR2 SASEGT, per germline. The ends were cut back, 8 bases at V and 6 bases at J, with 19 bases in the middle. The CDR3 protein is CASEPGVSRAGELFF. Here the CDR3 DNA reads TGTGCCAGCGAGCCGGGGGTTTCGAGGGCCGGGGAGCTGTTTTTT.

The chain combines TRBV10-3 with TRBJ2-5; D ambiguous. Germline CDR1 ENHRY, CDR2 SYGVKD. Trimming shortened V by 6 bases and J by 3 bases, and 11 bases separated the two germline ends. There are 13 residues in the CDR3. CDR3 coding DNA: TGTGCCATCAGGCCGGGTGAGAAAGAGACCCAGTACTTC. Amino acid sequence: CAIRPGEKETQYF.

This chain uses TRBV15 with TRBJ2-5, with D unresolved. Germline CDR1 reads LNHNV; CDR2 reads YYDKDF (reference sequence). The CDR3 totals 14 residues. With 3 bases removed from V and 0 bases from J, the gap between germline ends came to 8 bases. The CDR3 bases are TGTGCCACCAGCAGGGACCGACACCAAGAGACCCAGTACTTC. It codes for CATSRDRHQETQYF. The whole variable domain, filled in from reference TRBV15 and TRBJ2-5, reads DAMVIQNPRYQVTQFGKPVTLSCSQTLNHNVMYWYQQKSSQAPKLLFHYYDKDFNNEADTPDNFQSRRPNTSFCFLDIRSPGLGDTAMYLCATSRDRHQETQYFGPGTRLLVL.